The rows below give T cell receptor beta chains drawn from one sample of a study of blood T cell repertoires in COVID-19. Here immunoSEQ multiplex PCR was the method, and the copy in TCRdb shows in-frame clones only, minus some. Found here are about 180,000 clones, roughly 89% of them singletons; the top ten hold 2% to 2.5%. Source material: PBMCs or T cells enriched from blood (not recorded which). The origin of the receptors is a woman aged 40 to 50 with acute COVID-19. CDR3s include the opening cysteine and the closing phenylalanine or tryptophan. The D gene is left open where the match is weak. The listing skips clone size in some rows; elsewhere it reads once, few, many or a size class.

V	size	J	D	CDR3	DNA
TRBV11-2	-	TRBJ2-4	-	CASSLGGSVAKNIQYF	TGTGCCAGCAGCTTAGGAGGGTCCGTAGCCAAAAACATTCAGTACTTC
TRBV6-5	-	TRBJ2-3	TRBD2	CASSPGTSAPDTQYF	TGTGCCAGCAGTCCCGGGACTAGCGCCCCAGATACGCAGTATTTT
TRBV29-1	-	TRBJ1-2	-	CSVDRQYYGYTF	TGCAGCGTTGATCGACAGTACTATGGCTACACCTTC
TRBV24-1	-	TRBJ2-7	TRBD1	CATTENRDRGRYEQYF	TGTGCCACCACTGAAAACCGGGACAGGGGGCGGTACGAGCAGTACTTC
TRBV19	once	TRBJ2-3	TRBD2	CASSAQGTSGRNTQYF	TGTGCCAGTAGTGCCCAGGGGACTAGCGGGAGGAATACGCAGTATTTT
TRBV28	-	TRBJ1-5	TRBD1	CATKTGQGRGPQHF	TGTGCCACCAAAACAGGACAGGGACGGGGGCCCCAGCATTTT
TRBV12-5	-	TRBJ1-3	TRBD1	CASGLVSGGVPGGNTIYF	TGTGCTAGTGGTTTGGTTTCAGGGGGCGTCCCGGGGGGAAACACCATATATTTT
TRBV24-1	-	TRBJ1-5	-	CATSDLRGQPQHF	TGTGCCACCAGTGATTTGAGGGGTCAGCCCCAGCATTTT
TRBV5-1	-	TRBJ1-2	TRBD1	CASWGQNGIRGEGGYTF	TGCGCCAGTTGGGGACAGAACGGGATTAGGGGGGAAGGTGGCTACACCTTC
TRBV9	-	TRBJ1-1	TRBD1	CASSADRGEAFF	TGTGCCAGCAGCGCAGACAGGGGAGAAGCTTTCTTT
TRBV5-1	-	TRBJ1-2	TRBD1	CASSTSGGDYGYTF	TGCGCCAGCAGCACTTCAGGGGGAGACTATGGCTACACCTTC
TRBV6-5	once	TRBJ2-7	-	CASSYSLGATYEQYF	TGTGCCAGCAGTTACTCGTTAGGGGCCACCTACGAGCAGTACTTC
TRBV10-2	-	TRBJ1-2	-	CASSESSGWGYTF	TGCGCCAGCAGTGAGTCCAGCGGCTGGGGCTACACCTTC
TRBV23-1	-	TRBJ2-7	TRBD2	CASSQKTEHRLARAHEQYF	TGCGCCAGCAGTCAAAAAACCGAACACCGACTAGCGCGCGCCCACGAGCAGTACTTC
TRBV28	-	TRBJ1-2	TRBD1	CASKSSGTGGDGYTF	TGTGCCAGCAAGTCATCCGGGACAGGGGGCGATGGCTACACCTTC
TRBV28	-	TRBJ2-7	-	CASRLSSYEQYF	TGTGCCAGCAGACTTTCTAGTTACGAGCAGTACTTC
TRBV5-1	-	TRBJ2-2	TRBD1	CASSLAGGTGELFF	TGCGCCAGCAGCTTGGCAGGGGGTACCGGGGAGCTGTTTTTT
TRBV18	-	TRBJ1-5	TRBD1	CASSPGTGNSNQPQHF	TGTGCCAGCTCACCCGGGACAGGAAATAGCAATCAGCCCCAGCATTTT
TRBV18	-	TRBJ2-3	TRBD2	CASSSGSSTDTQYF	TGTGCCAGCTCCAGCGGGAGCAGCACAGATACGCAGTATTTT
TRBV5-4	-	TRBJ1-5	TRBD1	CASRDTGGPTNQPQHF	TGTGCCAGCAGGGATACAGGGGGCCCTACCAATCAGCCCCAGCATTTT
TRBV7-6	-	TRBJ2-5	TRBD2	CASDSSPGGETQYF	TGTGCCAGCGATTCCTCGCCGGGAGGTGAGACCCAGTACTTC
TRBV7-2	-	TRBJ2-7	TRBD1	CASSLRPVGDRHYEQYF	TGTGCCAGCAGCTTACGACCAGTCGGGGACAGGCACTACGAGCAGTACTTC
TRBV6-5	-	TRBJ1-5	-	CASSRAGVGNQPQHF	TGTGCCAGCAGTCGGGCAGGGGTAGGCAATCAGCCCCAGCATTTT
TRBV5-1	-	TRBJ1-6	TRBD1	CASSLGVQGSGSPLHF	TGCGCCAGCAGCTTGGGGGTACAGGGGTCGGGGTCACCCCTCCACTTT
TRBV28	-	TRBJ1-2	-	CASSSPGADYGYTF	TGTGCCAGCAGCTCGCCCGGAGCAGACTATGGCTACACCTTC
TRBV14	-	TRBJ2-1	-	CASSQARGFNEQFF	TGTGCCAGCAGCCAAGCTCGAGGGTTCAATGAGCAGTTCTTC
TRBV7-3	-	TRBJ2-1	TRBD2	CASSLAGSYNEQFF	TGTGCCAGCAGCCTAGCGGGGAGTTACAATGAGCAGTTCTTC
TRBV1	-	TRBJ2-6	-	CTSSQGGQFSGANVLTF	TGCACCAGCAGCCAAGGGGGACAGTTCTCTGGGGCCAACGTCCTGACTTTC
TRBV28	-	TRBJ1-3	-	CASSPHQQFTGNTIYF	TGTGCCAGCAGCCCACATCAACAGTTCACTGGAAACACCATATATTTT
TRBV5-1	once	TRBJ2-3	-	CASSATLIQGSSTDTQYF	TGCGCCAGCAGCGCCACACTAATACAGGGATCCAGCACAGATACGCAGTATTTT
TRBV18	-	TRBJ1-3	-	CASSPREYSSGNTIYF	TGTGCCAGCTCACCACGGGAGTATAGCTCTGGAAACACCATATATTTT
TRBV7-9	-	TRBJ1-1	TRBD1	CASSGDRDTEAFF	TGTGCCAGCAGCGGGGACAGGGACACTGAAGCTTTCTTT
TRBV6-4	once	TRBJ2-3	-	CASSEAGGSDTQYF	TGTGCCAGCAGTGAGGCGGGTGGATCCGATACGCAGTATTTT
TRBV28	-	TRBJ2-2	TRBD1	CASSPHGTGGDTGELFF	TGTGCCAGCAGTCCTCACGGGACAGGGGGCGACACCGGGGAGCTGTTTTTT
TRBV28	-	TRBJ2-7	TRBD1	CASSRDRTYEQYF	TGTGCCAGCAGTAGGGACAGGACCTACGAGCAGTACTTC
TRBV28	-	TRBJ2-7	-	CASSPNFSYEQYF	TGTGCCAGCAGTCCCAACTTCTCCTACGAGCAGTACTTC
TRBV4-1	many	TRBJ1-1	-	CASSPGIFGNTEAFF	TGCGCCAGCAGCCCCGGGATATTTGGGAACACTGAAGCTTTCTTT
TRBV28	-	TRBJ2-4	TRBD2	CASSLSRTGGGGLKNIQYF	TGTGCCAGCAGTTTATCCCGCACGGGCGGGGGGGGTCTGAAAAACATTCAGTACTTC
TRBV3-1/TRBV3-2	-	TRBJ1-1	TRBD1	CASSQQDREATEAFF	TGTGCCAGCAGCCAGCAGGACAGGGAGGCGACTGAAGCTTTCTTT
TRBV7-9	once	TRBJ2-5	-	CASSPVGSSQETQYF	TGTGCCAGCAGCCCAGTCGGGAGTTCTCAAGAGACCCAGTACTTC
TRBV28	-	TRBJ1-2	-	CASSRTIGGYTF	TGTGCCAGCAGTCGGACAATTGGTGGCTACACCTTC
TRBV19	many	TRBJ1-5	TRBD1	CASSPLGQGISNQPQHF	TGTGCCAGTAGTCCCCTGGGACAGGGAATCAGCAATCAGCCCCAGCATTTT
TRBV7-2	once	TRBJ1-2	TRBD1	CASSLRSRAGQGSYGYTF	TGTGCCAGCAGCTTACGGTCTCGGGCGGGACAGGGATCTTATGGCTACACCTTC
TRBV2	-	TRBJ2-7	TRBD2	CASRIGTTFYEQYF	TGTGCCAGCAGGATCGGGACTACTTTCTACGAGCAGTACTTC
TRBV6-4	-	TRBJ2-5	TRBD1	CASSMTGGEQETQYF	TGTGCCAGCAGTATGACAGGGGGTGAACAAGAGACCCAGTACTTC
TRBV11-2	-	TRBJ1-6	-	CASSLTVNSPLHF	TGTGCCAGCAGCTTGACAGTTAATTCACCCCTCCACTTT
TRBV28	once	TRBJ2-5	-	CASSLAGSGTQYF	TGTGCCAGCAGTTTGGCGGGCAGCGGGACCCAGTACTTC
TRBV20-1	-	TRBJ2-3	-	CSAMDMRYF	TGCAGTGCTATGGACATGCGGTATTTT
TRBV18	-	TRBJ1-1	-	CASSPLTGGRTEAFF	TGTGCCAGCTCACCTCTGACCGGGGGGAGAACTGAAGCTTTCTTT
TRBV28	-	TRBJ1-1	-	CASSFSQVAPNF	TGTGCCAGCAGTTTCAGTCAGGTGGCGCCGAACTTT
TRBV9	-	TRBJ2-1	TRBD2	CASSTLGRGSNEQFF	TGTGCCAGCAGCACTCTAGGGCGGGGGAGTAATGAGCAGTTCTTC
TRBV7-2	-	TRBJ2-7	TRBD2	CASSPLGKRGTYEQYF	TGTGCCAGCAGCCCCCTCGGGAAGCGGGGGACATACGAGCAGTACTTC
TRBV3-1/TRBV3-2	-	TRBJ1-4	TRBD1	CASSQDHPGQGPLATNEKLFF	TGTGCCAGCAGCCAAGACCACCCGGGACAGGGGCCCCTAGCAACTAATGAAAAACTGTTTTTT
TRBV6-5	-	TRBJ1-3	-	CASTLSGTPGNTIYF	TGTGCCAGCACCCTGAGCGGGACACCTGGAAACACCATATATTTT
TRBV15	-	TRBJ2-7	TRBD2	CATSRDRLAGGRYEQYF	TGTGCCACCAGCAGAGACCGACTAGCGGGAGGACGATATGAGCAGTACTTC
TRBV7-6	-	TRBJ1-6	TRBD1	CASSSDRGNNSPLHF	TGTGCCAGCAGCTCGGACAGGGGAAATAATTCACCCCTCCACTTT
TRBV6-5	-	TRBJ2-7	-	CASSSMVERPPYEQYF	TGTGCCAGCAGTTCCATGGTCGAGCGGCCACCCTACGAGCAGTACTTC
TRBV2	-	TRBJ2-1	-	CADGASFNEQFF	TGTGCCGATGGGGCCTCGTTCAATGAGCAGTTCTTC
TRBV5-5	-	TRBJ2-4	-	CASSLTPTTGGVKNIQYF	TGTGCCAGCAGCTTGACCCCGACTACCGGGGGTGTCAAAAACATTCAGTACTTC
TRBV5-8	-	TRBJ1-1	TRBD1	CASRTQGAVTEAFF	TGTGCCAGCAGAACCCAGGGGGCGGTGACTGAAGCTTTCTTT